Below, 4 T cell receptor beta chains from the same sample are listed, as sequenced in a study of shared clonotypes between healthy human individuals. The assay was immunoSEQ multiplex PCR, and TCRdb's table has in-frame clones only and misses some. The table has hundreds of thousands of clones, 95% to 97% seen once; the top ten hold 0.11%. Positive CCR7 selection of CD45RO-negative cells yielded the naive CD8 cells, and terminally differentiated effector memory CD45RA+ cells were excluded. Source material: naive CD8+ T cells sorted from blood. These receptors all stem from a woman aged 30 to 39 in good health.

The chain has TRBV10-2 and TRBJ1-2; a possible D gene is TRBD1 (6 bases). This CDR3 has 14 amino acids. Deletions cut 7 bases from V and 3 bases from J, with 15 bases between. Germline lookup yields CDR1 WSHSY and CDR2 SAAADI. The CDR3 nucleotides are TGCGCCAGCAAAAGGACAGAAGGAGACTATGGCTACACCTTC. Encoded protein: CASKRTEGDYGYTF.

The gene calls are TRBV19 and TRBJ2-1; tentatively, D is TRBD1 (6 bases). The CDR3 consists of 14 residues. Per germline, CDR1 LNHDA and CDR2 SQIVND (reference sequence). Trimming took 5 bases from V and 10 from J, leaving 18 bases between them. The CDR3 is CASSLVDRHPEQFF. The CDR3 region has the DNA TGTGCCAGTAGTTTAGTTGACAGGCACCCCGAGCAGTTCTTC. Together with reference TRBV19 and TRBJ2-1, the CDR3 gives the full variable domain: DGGITQSPKYLFRKEGQNVTLSCEQNLNHDAMYWYRQDPGQGLRLIYYSQIVNDFQKGDIAEGYSVSREKKESFPLTVTSAQKNPTAFYLCASSLVDRHPEQFFGPGTRLTVL.

The CDR3 is CASSAGQGERYF. CDR3 coding DNA: TGTGCCAGCAGCGCGGGACAGGGAGAACGGTACTTC. This chain connects TRBV5-4 to TRBJ2-4; TRBD1 matches 9 bases. CDR3 length: 12 amino acids. V gave up 4 bases and J gave up 15 bases; unmatched junction bases: 8. Germline V gene sequence: CDR1 SGHNT, CDR2 YYREEE (reference sequence).

The chain couples TRBV20-1 to TRBJ1-1; D gene uncertain. From germline, CDR1 is DFQATT and CDR2 SNEGSKA (reference sequence). V was cut by 6 bases and J by 3 bases, with 5 bases left in between. CDR3 length equals 10 residues. CDR3 amino acids: CSAVHTEAFF. For the CDR3, the DNA is TGCAGTGCCGTGCACACTGAAGCTTTCTTT.